This T cell receptor beta chain was captured in a study of blood T cell repertoires in COVID-19. Looking at the study overall: Acute and convalescent COVID-19 samples came from the United States, Italy and Spain.

With V trimmed by 4 bases and J by 6 bases, 10 bases remained unmatched. Germline values: CDR1 SGHDN, CDR2 FVKESK. This CDR3 region has 15 residues. Some clones are missing from TCRdb's copy, which holds only in-frame ones; the method was immunoSEQ multiplex PCR. The sample shows 30,000 to 45,000 clones, more than 65% of them seen only once. The source material was peripheral blood. The sequence derives from a man older than 75 with active or convalescent COVID-19. The rearrangement uses TRBV14 and TRBJ1-2; 8 bases line up with TRBD1. CDR3 region: CASSRDRGGVDGYTF. In DNA form, the CDR3 reads TGTGCCAGCAGCCGTGACAGGGGAGGGGTGGATGGCTACACCTTC.